This T cell receptor (beta chain) appears in the sequencing data of a study of a mutant IDH1 vaccine in newly diagnosed glioma. TCRdb's table, derived via immunoSEQ multiplex PCR, lists solely in-frame clones and lacks some. The sample records 45,000 to 65,000 clones, 91% being singletons. Comments on this clone: No antigen is known for it.

The time point is: week 11, during vaccination. Doses consisted of 300 ug of mutant IDH1 20-mer peptide each, paired with topical imiquimod. The material was PBMCs, obtained from a glioma patient whose treatment included an IDH1 peptide vaccine. The source is a man aged 50 to 60 with glioma.

This CDR3 reads CASSGWGVESDTQYF. The CDR3 coding sequence is TGTGCCAGCAGTGGCTGGGGGGTAGAGTCAGATACGCAGTATTTT. The rearrangement joins TRBV6-1 to TRBJ2-3, with a weak D call TRBD2 (6 bases). CDR1 is MNHNS, CDR2 SASEGT, per germline. CDR3 length: 15 amino acids. V was clipped by 4 bases and J by 4 bases, with 15 bases between them.